These T cell receptor beta chains were read from a single sample in a study of T cell responses to AZD1222 COVID-19 vaccine. Only in-frame clones appear in the TCRdb table, and some are missing; sequencing was by immunoSEQ multiplex PCR. The repertoire holds 150,000 or so clones, around 89% seen once, with 4.5% to 6% in the top ten. This specimen was peripheral blood, taken on day 0 of AZD1222 vaccination. Receptor source: an adult in good health. Each CDR3 is given with its conserved first and last residue. The D gene is left open where the match is weak. Clone size is stated in some rows and not others, as once, few, many or a class when expanded.

TRBV2	TRBJ2-1	.	13	TRBD2	TGTGCCAGCAGTGTCATAGCGGGAGCGCAGCAGTTCTTC	CASSVIAGAQQFF
TRBV6-5	TRBJ1-2	.	12	.	TGTGCCAGCCTTAGTCCTAGTTATGGCTACACCTTC	CASLSPSYGYTF
TRBV2	TRBJ2-5	.	12	.	TGTGCCAGCAGTGTGGGGGGTAGGACCCAGTACTTC	CASSVGGRTQYF
TRBV6-4	TRBJ2-1	.	14	.	TGTGCCAGCAGTGACTCGCTTAGCGTCGATGAGCAGTTCTTC	CASSDSLSVDEQFF
TRBV30	TRBJ2-6	.	16	TRBD1	TGTGCCTCCGGGACAGGGGGCTCGGCTGGGGCCAACGTCCTGACTTTC	CASGTGGSAGANVLTF
TRBV7-2	TRBJ2-7	.	16	TRBD2	TGTGCCAGCAGCGCCGGACTAGCGGGAGGGCCCTACGAGCAGTACTTC	CASSAGLAGGPYEQYF
TRBV15	TRBJ1-2	once	16	TRBD1	TGTGCCACCAGCAGAGATGGGAGGGGGCGTGACTATGGCTACACCTTC	CATSRDGRGRDYGYTF
TRBV5-1	TRBJ1-4	few	16	.	TGCGCCAGCAGCGGCGGAAACAGGGTTACTAATGAAAAACTGTTTTTT	CASSGGNRVTNEKLFF
TRBV6-4	TRBJ1-2	.	13	.	TGTGCCAGCAGTGACTCCGGACTGGATGGCTACACCTTC	CASSDSGLDGYTF
TRBV6-5	TRBJ1-4	few	13	TRBD1	TGTGCCAGCAGAGACAGGGCTAATGAAAAACTGTTTTTT	CASRDRANEKLFF
TRBV12-5	TRBJ1-2	.	14	TRBD1	TGTGCTAGTGGTGCAAACAGGGGTCTGAGTGGCTACACCTTC	CASGANRGLSGYTF
TRBV19	TRBJ2-5	.	16	TRBD2	TGTGCCAGTAGTATTTGGGCTAGCGGGAGTAGTGAGACCCAGTACTTC	CASSIWASGSSETQYF
TRBV18	TRBJ1-3	once	18	TRBD1	TGTGCCAGCTCACCATCGCTCCCGGGACAGGGGAACGGAAACACCATATATTTT	CASSPSLPGQGNGNTIYF
TRBV7-3	TRBJ2-2	.	16	TRBD2	TGTGCCAGCAGGGCTAGCGGGAGGGCCGGCACCGGGGAGCTGTTTTTT	CASRASGRAGTGELFF
TRBV28	TRBJ1-6	.	15	TRBD1	TGTGCCAGCAGTCTACAGGGGGGAAGGGGTTCACCCCTCCACTTT	CASSLQGGRGSPLHF
TRBV7-2	TRBJ1-6	.	17	.	TGTGCCAGCAGCCTCCCCGGAGGCGCCTCCTATAATTCACCCCTCCACTTT	CASSLPGGASYNSPLHF
TRBV11-3	TRBJ1-2	.	13	.	TGTGCCAGCAGCTCTCAAGGTCATTATGGCTACACCTTC	CASSSQGHYGYTF
TRBV28	TRBJ1-1	.	14	.	TGTGCCAGCACCCCGAGGGGGAGACTCTTTGGAGCTTTCTTT	CASTPRGRLFGAFF
TRBV5-8	TRBJ1-1	.	13	.	TGTGCCAGCAGCCCCGGAAAGAACACTGAAGCTTTCTTT	CASSPGKNTEAFF
TRBV7-7	TRBJ2-1	.	15	TRBD2	TGTGCCAGCAGCTTAGTAGCGGGAGCGTACAATGAGCAGTTCTTC	CASSLVAGAYNEQFF
TRBV9	TRBJ1-4	.	13	TRBD1	TGTGCCAGCAAGGGACAGCATAATGAAAAACTGTTTTTT	CASKGQHNEKLFF
TRBV4-3	TRBJ1-2	.	13	.	TGCGCCAGCAGCCAAGGGATAGGTTATGGCTACACCTTC	CASSQGIGYGYTF
TRBV6-5	TRBJ2-5	.	10	.	TGTGCCACTAGTGGTGAGACCCAGTACTTC	CATSGETQYF
TRBV28	TRBJ1-5	.	12	.	TGTGCCAGTTGGGGGGGGATTCAGCCCCAGCATTTT	CASWGGIQPQHF
TRBV4-3	TRBJ1-5	.	15	.	TGCGCCAGCAGCCAAGATCCCTCGGGCAATCAGCCCCAGCATTTT	CASSQDPSGNQPQHF
TRBV2	TRBJ2-7	.	15	TRBD1	TGTGCCAGCAGTGAAGTCCGGGACAGGGGCCCCGAGCAGTACTTC	CASSEVRDRGPEQYF
TRBV4-3	TRBJ1-2	few	15	.	TGCGCCAGCAGCCAAGTGCATCAGGCCTCCTATGGCTACACCTTC	CASSQVHQASYGYTF
TRBV5-1	TRBJ1-1	.	16	.	TGCGCCAGCAGCTTGATTACTGGGCGGTTGAACACTGAAGCTTTCTTT	CASSLITGRLNTEAFF
TRBV11-2	TRBJ2-1	once	19	TRBD2	TGTGCCAGCAGACATAGATGGGGGCGCGGGAGGATCGTCGACAATGAGCAGTTCTTC	CASRHRWGRGRIVDNEQFF
TRBV6-2/TRBV6-3	TRBJ1-1	.	13	.	TGTGCCAGCAGTTACTATTTGAACACTGAAGCTTTCTTT	CASSYYLNTEAFF
TRBV7-3	TRBJ2-1	once	14	.	TGTGCCAGCAGCTTATCGGGCGGGGCCAATGAGCAGTTCTTC	CASSLSGGANEQFF
TRBV11-2	TRBJ2-1	once	17	TRBD2	TGTGCCAGCAGCCGGAATTCAGCGGGAGTAATCTACAATGAGCAGTTCTTC	CASSRNSAGVIYNEQFF
TRBV19	TRBJ1-2	few	12	.	TGTGCCAGTAGTCCCGGGCCCTATGGCTACACCTTC	CASSPGPYGYTF
TRBV15	TRBJ2-5	.	17	.	TGTGCCACCAGCAGAGTATCCGCAGCTTTGGTCCAAGAGACCCAGTACTTC	CATSRVSAALVQETQYF
TRBV9	TRBJ1-4	.	14	.	TGTGCCAGCAGTGGGGGAAGTTTTAATGAAAAACTGTTTTTT	CASSGGSFNEKLFF
TRBV27	TRBJ1-1	.	14	.	TGTGCCAGCAGCCAGGGTCCGATGAACACTGAAGCTTTCTTT	CASSQGPMNTEAFF
TRBV10-3	TRBJ2-7	.	13	TRBD2	TGTGCCATCAGTCCAGGGACTATCTACGAGCAGTACTTC	CAISPGTIYEQYF
TRBV10-3	TRBJ1-2	.	14	.	TGTGCCATCAGTGAGTCTGGGGGGAACTATGGCTACACCTTC	CAISESGGNYGYTF
TRBV9	TRBJ1-3	few	16	.	TGTGCCAGCAGCGCCAGGGGAACCCTCTCTGGAAACACCATATATTTT	CASSARGTLSGNTIYF
TRBV7-2	TRBJ2-1	.	15	.	TGTGCCAGCAGCTTAGAGGGTAGCTCCTACAATGAGCAGTTCTTC	CASSLEGSSYNEQFF
TRBV4-3	TRBJ1-3	few	15	.	TGCGCCAGCAGCCAAGATGGGATCTCTGGAAACACCATATATTTT	CASSQDGISGNTIYF
TRBV14	TRBJ2-7	.	14	.	TGTGCCAGCAGCCTATTCGGATCCGTCTCCGAGCAGTACTTC	CASSLFGSVSEQYF
TRBV5-4	TRBJ1-2	.	15	TRBD1	TGTGCCAGCAGCTTAGGACAGGGGTTTAGCTATGGCTACACCTTC	CASSLGQGFSYGYTF
TRBV28	TRBJ1-6	.	15	TRBD1	TGTGCCAGCACCCGGACAGGGCTCTATAATTCACCCCTCCACTTT	CASTRTGLYNSPLHF
TRBV7-9	TRBJ2-7	.	15	.	TGTGCCAGCAGCTTGTCTGGCAGGGTAGCCTACGAGCAGTACTTC	CASSLSGRVAYEQYF
TRBV9	TRBJ2-5	.	15	TRBD2	TGTGCCAGCAGCGTAGGGTCTAGCGGACAAGAGACCCAGTACTTC	CASSVGSSGQETQYF
TRBV5-1	TRBJ2-4	.	13	.	TGCGCCAGCAGCTTGGGCTGGGAGAACATTCAGTACTTC	CASSLGWENIQYF
TRBV7-6	TRBJ1-4	.	16	.	TGTGCCAGCAGCTTACTAGGGGGGCTGGTTAATGAAAAACTGTTTTTT	CASSLLGGLVNEKLFF
TRBV6-2/TRBV6-3	TRBJ1-2	.	14	.	TGTGCCAGCAGTTGGGCCCCGGCGGAGGATGGCTACACCTTC	CASSWAPAEDGYTF
TRBV19	TRBJ1-5	.	14	.	TGTGCCAGTAGTTTCCAGGCCTACAATCAGCCCCAGCATTTT	CASSFQAYNQPQHF
TRBV6-2/TRBV6-3	TRBJ2-7	.	15	TRBD2	TGTGCCAGCAGTTACTCTTGGACTAGCGGATACGAGCAGTACTTC	CASSYSWTSGYEQYF
TRBV14	TRBJ1-5	.	13	.	TGTGCCAGCAGCCAATCATGGGGTCAGCCCCAGCATTTT	CASSQSWGQPQHF
TRBV7-8	TRBJ1-6	.	15	.	TGTGCCAGCAGCTTAGCCCGGACAGATAATTCACCCCTCCACTTT	CASSLARTDNSPLHF
TRBV11-3	TRBJ1-1	.	13	TRBD1	TGTGCCAGCTCGGGACAGACGAACACTGAAGCTTTCTTT	CASSGQTNTEAFF
TRBV28	TRBJ1-5	.	19	.	TGTGCCAGCAGACCCATCAGGGTCCAGGGGAGGTTAGGCAATCAGCCCCAGCATTTT	CASRPIRVQGRLGNQPQHF